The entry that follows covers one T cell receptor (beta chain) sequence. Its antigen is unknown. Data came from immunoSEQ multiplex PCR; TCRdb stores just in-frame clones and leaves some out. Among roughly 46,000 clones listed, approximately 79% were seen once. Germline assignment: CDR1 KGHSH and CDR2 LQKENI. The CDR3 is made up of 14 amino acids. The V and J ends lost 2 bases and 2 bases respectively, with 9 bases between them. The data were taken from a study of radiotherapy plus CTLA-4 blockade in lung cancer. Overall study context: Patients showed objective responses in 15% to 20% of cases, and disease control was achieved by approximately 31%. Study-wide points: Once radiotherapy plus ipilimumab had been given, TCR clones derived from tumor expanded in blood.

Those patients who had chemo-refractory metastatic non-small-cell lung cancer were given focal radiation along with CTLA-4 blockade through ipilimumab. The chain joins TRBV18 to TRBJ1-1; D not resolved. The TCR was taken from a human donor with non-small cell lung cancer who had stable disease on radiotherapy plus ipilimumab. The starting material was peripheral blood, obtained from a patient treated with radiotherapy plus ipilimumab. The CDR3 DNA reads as TGTGCCAGCTCACCATTGCCGGTTAACACTGAAGCTTTCTTT. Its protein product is CASSPLPVNTEAFF.